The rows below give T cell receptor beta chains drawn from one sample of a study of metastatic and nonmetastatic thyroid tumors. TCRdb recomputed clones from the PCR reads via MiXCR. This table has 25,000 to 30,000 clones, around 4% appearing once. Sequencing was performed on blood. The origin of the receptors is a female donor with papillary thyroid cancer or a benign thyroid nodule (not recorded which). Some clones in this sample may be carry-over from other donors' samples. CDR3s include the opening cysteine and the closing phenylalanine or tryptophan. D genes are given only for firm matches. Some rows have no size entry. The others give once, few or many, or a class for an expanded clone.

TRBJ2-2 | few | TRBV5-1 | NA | CASSLPRVTGELFF | TGCGCCAGCAGCTTGCCACGGGTCACCGGGGAGCTGTTTTTT
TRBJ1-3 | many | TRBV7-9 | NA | CASSPLGGAFGNTIYF | TGTGCCAGCAGCCCCCTAGGAGGGGCTTTTGGAAACACCATATATTTT
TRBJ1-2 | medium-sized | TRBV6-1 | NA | CASSSQDNYGYTF | TGTGCCAGCAGTTCGCAGGATAACTATGGCTACACCTTC
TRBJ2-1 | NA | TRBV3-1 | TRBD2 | CASSRLADYNEQFF | TGTGCCAGCAGCCGACTAGCGGATTACAATGAGCAGTTCTTC
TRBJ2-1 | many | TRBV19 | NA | CASSMGVEEQFF | TGTGCCAGTAGTATGGGGGTAGAGGAGCAGTTCTTC
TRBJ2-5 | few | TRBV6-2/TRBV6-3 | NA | CASSSDGTEETQYF | TGTGCCAGCAGCTCAGACGGAACGGAAGAGACCCAGTACTTC
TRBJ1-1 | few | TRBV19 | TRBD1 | CASSSGTGETEAFF | TGTGCCAGTAGTTCCGGGACAGGGGAGACTGAAGCTTTCTTT
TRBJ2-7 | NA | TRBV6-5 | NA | CASSYVDNSYEQYF | TGTGCCAGCAGTTACGTGGACAATTCCTACGAGCAGTACTTC
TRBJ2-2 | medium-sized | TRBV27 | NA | CASRSESNTGELFF | TGTGCCAGCAGGTCAGAATCAAACACCGGGGAGCTGTTTTTT
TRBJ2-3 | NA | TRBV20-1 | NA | CSARDNRVLADTQYF | TGCAGTGCTAGAGATAACAGGGTACTAGCAGATACGCAGTATTTT
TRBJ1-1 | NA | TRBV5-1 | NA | CASSFAARMNTEALF | TGCGCCAGCAGCTTTGCTGCCAGAATGAACACTGAAGCTCTCTTT
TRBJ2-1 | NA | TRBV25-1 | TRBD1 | CATQTGRSYNEQFF | TGTGCCACCCAGACAGGGAGATCCTACAATGAGCAGTTCTTC
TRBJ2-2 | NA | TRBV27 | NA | CASSLQHATNTGELFF | TGTGCCAGCAGTTTACAGCACGCGACGAACACCGGGGAGCTGTTTTTT
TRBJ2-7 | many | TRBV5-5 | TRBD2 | CASSLSLAGLYEQYF | TGTGCCAGCAGCTTGAGCCTAGCGGGACTATACGAGCAGTACTTC
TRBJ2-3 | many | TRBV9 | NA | CASSVAGAEADTQYF | TGTGCCAGCAGCGTAGCGGGAGCAGAAGCAGATACGCAGTATTTT
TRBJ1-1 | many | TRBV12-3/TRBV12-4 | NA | CASRLGGGTEAFF | TGTGCCAGCAGGCTTGGGGGAGGGACTGAAGCTTTCTTT
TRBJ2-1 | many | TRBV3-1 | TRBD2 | CASSPPGLAVVRQFF | TGTGCCAGCAGCCCGCCGGGACTAGCGGTCGTAAGGCAGTTCTTC
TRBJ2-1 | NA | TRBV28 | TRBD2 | CASRLIAGQNNEQFF | TGTGCCAGCAGGTTGATAGCGGGACAAAACAATGAGCAGTTCTTC
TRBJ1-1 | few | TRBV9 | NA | CASSVAGQNTEAFF | TGTGCCAGCAGCGTAGCGGGTCAGAACACTGAAGCTTTCTTT
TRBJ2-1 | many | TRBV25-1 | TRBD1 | CASSELGTGGYNEQFF | TGTGCCAGCAGTGAGTTAGGGACAGGGGGCTACAATGAGCAGTTCTTC
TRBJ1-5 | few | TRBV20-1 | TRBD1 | CSAGGSTGGNHPQHF | TGCAGTGCCGGGGGGTCGACAGGGGGCAATCATCCTCAGCATTTT
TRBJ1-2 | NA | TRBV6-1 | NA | CASSESQGRRGYTF | TGTGCCAGCAGTGAGTCACAGGGTCGTCGGGGCTACACCTTC
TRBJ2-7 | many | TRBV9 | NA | CASSPYLGAGGEQYF | TGTGCCAGCAGCCCCTACCTCGGGGCCGGGGGCGAGCAGTACTTC
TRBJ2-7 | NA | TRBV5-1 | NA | CASSLGGGSYEQYF | TGCGCCAGCAGCTTGGGAGGGGGCTCCTACGAGCAGTACTTC
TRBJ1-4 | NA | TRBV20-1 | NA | CSASPPGTSNEKLFF | TGCAGTGCTAGCCCCCCAGGGACCTCTAATGAAAAACTGTTTTTT
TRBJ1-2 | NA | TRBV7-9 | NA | CASNDRCVRYGYTF | TGTGCCAGCAATGACAGGTGCGTACGGTATGGCTACACCTTC
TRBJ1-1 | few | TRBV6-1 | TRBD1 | CASSVRQGTFVGAFF | TGTGCCAGCAGTGTTCGACAGGGGACCTTTGTCGGAGCTTTCTTT
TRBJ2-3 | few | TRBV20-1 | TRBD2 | CSARPSSGGRTDTQYF | TGCAGTGCTAGACCCTCTAGCGGGGGGCGCACAGATACGCAGTATTTT
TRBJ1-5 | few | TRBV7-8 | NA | CASSQRAQPQHF | TGTGCCAGCAGCCAGAGGGCTCAGCCCCAGCATTTT
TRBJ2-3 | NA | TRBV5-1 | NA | CASSSTTGRSTDTRYF | TGCGCCAGCAGCTCGACCACGGGACGAAGCACAGATACGCGGTATTTT
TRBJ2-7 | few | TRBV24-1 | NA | CATSDSGHHYEQYF | TGTGCCACCAGTGACTCGGGACACCACTACGAGCAGTACTTC